Listed below are T cell receptor beta chains from one sample, sequenced in a study of blood T cell repertoires in COVID-19. Generated by immunoSEQ multiplex PCR, the TCRdb table keeps only in-frame clones and is missing some. The data contain about 200,000 clones, around 81% of them singletons. The sample taken for sequencing was peripheral blood. These receptor sequences come from a woman in her 70s with acute or convalescent COVID-19. CDR3s include the opening cysteine and the closing phenylalanine or tryptophan. Fields, in order: CDR3 length, J gene, D gene, V gene, clone size, CDR3 protein, CDR3 DNA. A D gene is named only where the DNA matches it firmly. The size field is filled for only some rows; it gives once, few, many or a size class.

14 TRBJ2-1 NA TRBV6-5 NA CASRGSLSGVEQFF TGTGCCAGCAGGGGATCATTATCAGGGGTTGAGCAGTTCTTC
11 TRBJ2-3 NA TRBV7-2 NA CASSTTDAQYF TGTGCCAGCAGCACCACAGATGCGCAGTATTTT
15 TRBJ1-2 NA TRBV2 few CASSLTGWRNYGYTF TGTGCCAGCAGTCTTACAGGGTGGAGGAACTATGGCTACACCTTC
14 TRBJ2-2 TRBD1 TRBV6-2/TRBV6-3 NA CASSWGQITGELFF TGTGCCAGCAGTTGGGGACAGATCACCGGGGAGCTGTTTTTT
16 TRBJ2-5 NA TRBV6-4 NA CASKSRPQGVGETQYF TGTGCCAGCAAATCCCGGCCACAAGGGGTAGGGGAGACCCAGTACTTC
16 TRBJ2-7 TRBD2 TRBV11-2 NA CASSSNRRLAAYEQYF TGTGCCAGCAGCTCAAACCGGAGACTAGCGGCCTACGAGCAGTACTTC
16 TRBJ2-5 TRBD1 TRBV7-2 NA CASSFDGQGAWETQYF TGTGCCAGCAGCTTTGACGGACAGGGGGCCTGGGAGACCCAGTACTTC
16 TRBJ1-1 NA TRBV10-3 NA CAISGTDINLNTEAFF TGTGCCATCAGTGGGACAGATATTAATCTGAACACTGAAGCTTTCTTT
15 TRBJ2-2 TRBD1 TRBV7-6 once CASSSQGANTGELFF TGTGCCAGCAGTTCTCAGGGGGCGAACACCGGGGAGCTGTTTTTT
15 TRBJ1-1 TRBD1 TRBV5-1 NA CASRVGGTGPTEAFF TGCGCCAGCAGGGTAGGGGGGACAGGGCCCACTGAAGCTTTCTTT
13 TRBJ1-1 NA TRBV5-1 few CASRLETDTEAFF TGCGCCAGCAGGTTAGAAACGGACACTGAAGCTTTCTTT
13 TRBJ1-4 NA TRBV19 NA CASSPGLNEKLFF TGTGCCAGTTCCCCCGGACTGAATGAAAAACTGTTTTTT
13 TRBJ1-5 NA TRBV5-1 once CASSRDTDQPQHF TGCGCCAGCAGCCGGGACACCGATCAGCCCCAGCATTTT
12 TRBJ1-4 TRBD1 TRBV6-5 NA CASSRTGTELFF TGTGCCAGCAGTAGGACCGGGACAGAGCTGTTTTTT
14 TRBJ2-7 NA TRBV10-1 few CARKSGLQAYEQYF TGCGCCAGAAAATCCGGACTCCAAGCTTACGAGCAGTACTTC
15 TRBJ2-7 TRBD1 TRBV5-1 NA CASSFGTDPTYEQYF TGCGCCAGCAGCTTCGGGACAGATCCAACCTACGAGCAGTACTTC
14 TRBJ2-1 NA TRBV24-1 NA CATSDLRRGNEQFF TGTGCCACCAGTGATTTGCGAAGAGGCAATGAGCAGTTCTTC
14 TRBJ1-5 NA TRBV5-5 few CASTDKVSNQPQHF TGTGCCAGCACTGACAAGGTTAGCAATCAGCCCCAGCATTTT
15 TRBJ1-3 TRBD1 TRBV3-1/TRBV3-2 NA CASSLVTGDGNTIYF TGTGCCAGCAGCCTAGTGACAGGGGACGGAAACACCATATATTTT
16 TRBJ2-3 NA TRBV7-2 few CASSRPATENTDTQYF TGTGCCAGCAGCCGTCCTGCCACAGAAAACACAGATACGCAGTATTTT
16 TRBJ2-5 TRBD2 TRBV10-3 NA CAISDAGTSGQETQYF TGTGCCATCAGTGATGCCGGGACTAGCGGACAAGAGACCCAGTACTTC
14 TRBJ2-7 NA TRBV4-1 NA CASSQDAGTYEQYF TGCGCCAGCAGCCAAGACGCGGGGACCTACGAGCAGTACTTC
14 TRBJ2-3 TRBD1 TRBV7-3 NA CASSSTGGKDTQYF TGTGCCAGCAGCTCGACAGGGGGAAAGGATACGCAGTATTTT
12 TRBJ2-7 NA TRBV6-2/TRBV6-3 NA CASSTGSYEQYF TGTGCCAGCAGCACAGGCTCCTACGAGCAGTACTTC
13 TRBJ2-5 TRBD2 TRBV12-3/TRBV12-4 few CASTRLAEETQYF TGTGCCAGCACCAGACTAGCGGAAGAGACCCAGTACTTC
14 TRBJ2-3 TRBD2 TRBV5-4 NA CASSLAGSTDTQYF TGTGCCAGCAGCTTAGCGGGGTCCACAGATACGCAGTATTTT
15 TRBJ2-7 TRBD2 TRBV18 NA CASSTGTSGTYEQYF TGTGCCAGCTCAACCGGGACTAGCGGCACCTACGAGCAGTACTTC
16 TRBJ2-1 NA TRBV18 few CASSPPGAGAYNEQFF TGTGCCAGCTCACCACCGGGAGCAGGGGCCTACAATGAGCAGTTCTTC
14 TRBJ2-3 NA TRBV7-2 NA CASSLNGGTDTQYF TGTGCCAGCAGCTTGAACGGGGGCACAGATACGCAGTATTTT
14 TRBJ1-6 TRBD1 TRBV13 once CASSSRDRNSPLHF TGTGCCAGCAGCTCTCGGGACAGAAATTCACCCCTCCACTTT
12 TRBJ1-2 NA TRBV30 NA CAWSVDYYGYTF TGTGCCTGGAGTGTCGACTACTATGGCTACACCTTC
14 TRBJ2-5 TRBD2 TRBV6-5 NA CASSYWGRAETQYF TGTGCCAGCAGTTACTGGGGGAGGGCGGAGACCCAGTACTTC
16 TRBJ2-2 TRBD2 TRBV18 NA CASSLSGGQNTGELFF TGTGCCAGCTCGCTTAGCGGGGGCCAGAACACCGGGGAGCTGTTTTTT
14 TRBJ1-5 TRBD1 TRBV2 NA CASSPGQGNQPQHF TGTGCCAGTTCACCGGGACAGGGAAATCAGCCCCAGCATTTT
11 TRBJ1-1 NA TRBV28 NA CASSVTGEAFF TGTGCCAGCAGTGTTACAGGGGAAGCTTTCTTT
18 TRBJ2-5 NA TRBV3-1/TRBV3-2 NA CASSQGTRAGLTQETQYF TGTGCCAGCAGCCAAGGGACCCGGGCAGGGTTAACCCAAGAGACCCAGTACTTC
14 TRBJ2-7 TRBD1 TRBV28 NA CASRRDRGKYEQYF TGTGCCAGCAGAAGAGACAGGGGAAAGTACGAGCAGTACTTC
14 TRBJ1-5 TRBD1 TRBV30 NA CAWSFWTGRQPQHF TGTGCCTGGAGTTTCTGGACAGGGCGTCAGCCCCAGCATTTT
14 TRBJ2-2 TRBD2 TRBV5-1 NA CASSSGLVAGELFF TGCGCCAGCAGCTCCGGACTAGTGGCCGGGGAGCTGTTTTTT
13 TRBJ2-3 NA TRBV30 NA CAWTLGDVGTQYF TGTGCCTGGACGTTAGGGGATGTCGGTACGCAGTATTTT
12 TRBJ2-3 NA TRBV6-1 NA CASSEGGDTQYF TGTGCCAGCAGTGAAGGGGGGGACACGCAGTATTTT
16 TRBJ2-5 TRBD2 TRBV2 NA CASSGLAGNEGETQYF TGTGCCAGCAGTGGACTAGCGGGAAACGAGGGAGAGACCCAGTACTTC
15 TRBJ1-6 NA TRBV2 few CASRRGEEKNSPLHF TGTGCCAGCAGACGAGGGGAGGAAAAAAATTCACCCCTCCACTTT
14 TRBJ1-6 NA TRBV15 many CATSRAGTNSPLHF TGTGCCACCAGCAGAGCCGGGACAAATTCACCCCTCCACTTT
14 TRBJ2-1 TRBD2 TRBV6-5 NA CASSLFGGRNEQFF TGTGCCAGCAGTCTTTTCGGGGGGAGGAATGAGCAGTTCTTC
16 TRBJ2-5 NA TRBV5-1 NA CASSLAGLIMGETQYF TGCGCCAGCAGCTTGGCCGGACTTATAATGGGCGAGACCCAGTACTTC
15 TRBJ1-5 NA TRBV4-1 NA CASSLSQQGNQPQHF TGCGCCAGCAGCCTTTCACAACAGGGAAATCAGCCCCAGCATTTT
14 TRBJ2-1 TRBD2 TRBV10-2 NA CAIRTSGGGSEQFF TGCGCCATCCGGACTAGCGGGGGTGGCAGTGAGCAGTTCTTC
16 TRBJ1-4 NA TRBV7-2 NA CASSLGTSATNEKLFF TGTGCCAGCAGCTTAGGGACTTCTGCAACTAATGAAAAACTGTTTTTT
14 TRBJ1-2 NA TRBV7-2 NA CASSLVRQAYGYTF TGTGCCAGCAGCTTAGTACGGCAGGCCTATGGCTACACCTTC
17 TRBJ1-6 NA TRBV5-4 NA CASSLGGPVNYNSPLHF TGTGCCAGCAGCTTGGGAGGGCCGGTCAATTACAATTCACCCCTCCACTTT
14 TRBJ2-3 NA TRBV5-1 NA CASSHPGSTDTQYF TGCGCCAGCAGCCACCCGGGGAGCACAGATACGCAGTATTTT
18 TRBJ2-3 TRBD2 TRBV6-2/TRBV6-3 NA CASSSRLAGVSITDTQYF TGTGCCAGCAGTTCCAGGCTAGCGGGGGTAAGCATCACAGATACGCAGTATTTT
15 TRBJ2-5 TRBD1 TRBV11-2 NA CASSFPNRGQETQYF TGTGCCAGCAGCTTCCCAAACAGGGGCCAAGAGACCCAGTACTTC